This T cell receptor (beta chain) was recorded in a study of T cell repertoires in ileal Crohn's disease. Germline V gene sequence: CDR1 DFQATT, CDR2 SNEGSKA (reference sequence). CDR3 length: 11 amino acids. Comments on this clone: A read error may account for a junction end that differs from germline.

The time point is: proximal margin of the surgical specimen (macroscopically non-inflamed). Assay used: immunoSEQ multiplex PCR; TCRdb lists only in-frame clones, some missing. The sample lists fewer than 6,500 clones, over 65% seen once, with 6.5% in the top ten. The chain joins TRBV20-1 to TRBJ2-1, with D perhaps matching TRBD1 or TRBD2 (5 bases each). The receptor comes from an adult with Crohn's disease. The sequenced sample consisted of ileal tissue. The CDR3 is CSARGVNEQFF. The CDR3 DNA reads TGCAGTGCCAGAGGGGTCAATGAGCAGTTCTTC.